This T cell receptor beta chain was identified during a study of blood T cells in healthy people across ages. The CDR3 is 16 residues long. V lost 0 bases and J lost 10, with 20 bases in between. PCR was performed a second time for about 7 to 12 cycles using a sample-barcoded 5' primer and a J-beta primer mix. Per sample, CDR3-containing paired-end reads numbered at least 3 million. TCRdb reprocessed the 5' RACE reads via MiXCR and lists one record per CDR3 protein. The sample lists roughly 640,000 distinct CDR3 sequences, about 30% occurring once. Overall study findings and caveats: Aged donors had fewer naive CD4+ cells and lower diversity than long-lived donors.

The sample holds many counts of this clonotype. The antigen is not known. The sequencing sample was made of blood. This clonotype originated in a woman older than 75 in good health. The chain joins TRBV12-3 or TRBV12-4 to TRBJ2-3, with D perhaps TRBD1 (6 bases). CDR3 amino acids: CASSLAGSQRQAAQYF. CDR3 nucleotide sequence: TGTGCCAGCAGTTTAGCGGGGAGCCAGAGACAGGCCGCGCAGTATTTT.